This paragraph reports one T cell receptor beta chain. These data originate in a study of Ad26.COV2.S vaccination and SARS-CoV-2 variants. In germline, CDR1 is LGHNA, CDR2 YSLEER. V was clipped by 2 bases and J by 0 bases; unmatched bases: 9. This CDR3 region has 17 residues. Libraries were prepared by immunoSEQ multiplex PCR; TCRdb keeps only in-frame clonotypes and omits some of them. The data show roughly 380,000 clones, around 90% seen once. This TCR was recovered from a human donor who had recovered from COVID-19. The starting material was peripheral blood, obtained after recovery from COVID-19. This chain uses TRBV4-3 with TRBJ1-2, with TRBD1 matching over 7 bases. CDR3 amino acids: CASSQYRGAPTNYGYTF. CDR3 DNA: TGCGCCAGCAGCCAATACAGGGGAGCCCCCACTAACTATGGCTACACCTTC.